This paragraph covers one T cell receptor (beta chain) sequence. The source of the sample is a study of shared clonotypes between healthy human individuals. Whole-study context: The composition of the donors was a couple of women and a few men aged 18 to 49.

Data came from immunoSEQ multiplex PCR; TCRdb stores just in-frame clones and leaves some out. The data show just over 2,000,000 clones, approximately 94% seen once. Trimming shortened V by 0 bases and J by 4 bases, and 16 bases separated the two germline ends. There are 17 residues in the CDR3. Germline lookup yields CDR1 LGHNA and CDR2 YSLEER. The naive CD8 subset, CD45RO-negative cells positively selected for CCR7, excluded terminally differentiated effector memory CD45RA+ cells. This sequence joins TRBV4-3 and TRBJ2-1; tentative D call: TRBD2 (5 bases). The specimen was naive CD8+ T cells sorted from blood. The origin of this receptor is a young man in good health. The CDR3 coding sequence is TGCGCCAGCAGCCAAGATTATGAGGGCAGTTTATACAATGAGCAGTTCTTC. Translation: CASSQDYEGSLYNEQFF.